Listed here are 23 T cell receptor beta chains from one sample, sequenced in a study of cytomegalovirus exposure and HLA in healthy donors. The PCR made use of 60 Vbeta and 13 Jbeta primers. Data came from immunoSEQ multiplex PCR; TCRdb stores just in-frame clones and leaves some out. The data contain some 170,000 clones, over 60% of them seen just once; the ten biggest clones take up approximately 3%. The sequenced material came from PBMCs. The receptors derive from a woman aged 25 to 39 in good health and CMV-seronegative.

The chain couples TRBV5-6 to TRBJ1-6; 7 nucleotides align to TRBD1. The V gene end was trimmed by 4 bases and the J gene end by 5 bases; junction bases not matched to a gene: 3. CDR1 and CDR2 (germline): SGHDT, YYEEEE. CDR3 length: 14 residues. The CDR3, as DNA: TGTGCCAGCAGCGGGGACAGTAATAATTCACCCCTCCACTTT. Protein sequence: CASSGDSNNSPLHF.

This chain connects TRBV7-2 to TRBJ1-5; TRBD1 matches 8 bases. The germline V gene encodes CDR1 SGHTA and CDR2 FQGNSA. The trim removed 2 bases at V and 2 bases at J, leaving 5 bases unmatched. There are 16 residues in the CDR3. This chain's CDR3 is CASSLTGGAGNQPQHF. The CDR3 region has the DNA TGTGCCAGCAGCTTAACAGGGGGAGCAGGCAATCAGCCCCAGCATTTT.

CDR3 sequence reads: CASKGSHKLSDTQYF. The CDR3 DNA sequence: TGCGCCAGCAAAGGTAGCCACAAATTATCAGATACGCAGTATTTT. V is TRBV10-1 and J is TRBJ2-3; no firm D call. The germline V gene encodes CDR1 WNHNN and CDR2 SYGVQD (reference sequence). V was cut by 7 bases and J by 4 bases, with 18 bases left in between. This CDR3 has 15 residues.

The gene calls are TRBV2 and TRBJ2-4; the match to TRBD2 covers 8 bases. Germline values: CDR1 SNHLY, CDR2 FYNNEI. The CDR3 spans 15 residues. Unmatched junction bases numbered 15, after V lost 10 bases and J lost 7 bases. The CDR3 DNA sequence: TGTGCCACCTCTCGGGGGGGAGCCAGCGGGAACATTCAGTACTTC. Amino acid sequence: CATSRGGASGNIQYF.

A note on this clone: An end of the junction does not agree with germline; a read error may underlie this. This rearrangement joins TRBV7-9 to TRBJ2-3; D remains unclear. The CDR3 sequence is 12 residues long. Per germline, CDR1 SEHNR and CDR2 FQNEAQ (reference sequence). The CDR3 protein is CSSSPSTDTQYF. The CDR3 DNA is TGTTCCAGCAGCCCAAGCACAGATACGCAGTATTTT.

The CDR3 DNA reads as TGCAGTGCTAGTGGGAGCTATGGCTACACCTTC. This encodes CSASGSYGYTF. The chain joins TRBV20-1 to TRBJ1-2; D gene unclear. V shed 3 bases and J shed 4 bases, with 6 bases lying between them. Germline CDR1 DFQATT, CDR2 SNEGSKA (reference sequence). The CDR3 length is 11 residues.

The chain joins TRBV10-1 to TRBJ1-5; tentative D call: TRBD1 (6 bases). The CDR3 length is 15 residues. Trimming took off 0 bases at V and 1 base at J, with 7 bases between the two ends. From germline, CDR1 is WNHNN and CDR2 SYGVQD (reference sequence). The CDR3 region is CASSESGQSNQPQHF. CDR3 sequence (DNA): TGCGCCAGCAGTGAGTCTGGACAGAGCAATCAGCCCCAGCATTTT.

The chain is built from TRBV11-2 and TRBJ1-2, with D unclear. This CDR3 is built from 12 residues. Germline lookup yields CDR1 SGHAT and CDR2 FQNNGV. V gave up 5 bases and J gave up 6 bases, with 10 bases separating them. The CDR3 coding sequence is TGTGCCAGCAGCCGGGGAGGGAATGGCTACACCTTC. The encoded protein is CASSRGGNGYTF. Filled out from reference TRBV11-2 and TRBJ1-2, the complete variable domain reads EAGVAQSPRYKIIEKRQSVAFWCNPISGHATLYWYQQILGQGPKLLIQFQNNGVVDDSQLPKDRFSAERLKGVDSTLKIQPAKLEDSAVYLCASSRGGNGYTFGSGTRLTVV.

This sequence joins TRBV4-1 and TRBJ1-5; no reliable D call. The V end was cut by 4 bases, the J end by 0 bases, with 10 bases between. CDR1 is MGHRA, CDR2 YSYEKL, per germline. The CDR3 has 15 amino acids. The CDR3 sequence: CASSLVGPSNQPQHF. CDR3 DNA: TGCGCCAGCAGCCTTGTGGGCCCTAGCAATCAGCCCCAGCATTTT.

The rearrangement uses TRBV14 and TRBJ1-6; 9 positions match TRBD1. The CDR3 consists of 16 residues. J lost 9 bases, V lost 2 bases, and 8 bases had no gene match. Germline V lookup: CDR1 SGHDN, CDR2 FVKESK. The CDR3 nucleotides are TGTGCCAGCAGCCAATACGGACAGGGGTCTGCTTCACCCCTCCACTTT. This encodes CASSQYGQGSASPLHF.

This rearrangement joins TRBV7-3 to TRBJ2-1, with 10 bases lining up with TRBD2. Looked up from germline, CDR1 is SGHTA and CDR2 is FQGTGA. This CDR3 comprises 13 residues. V gave up 5 bases and J gave up 9 bases; unmatched junction bases: 4. The CDR3 loop is CASSTLAGAEQFF. CDR3 nucleotide sequence: TGTGCCAGCAGCACCCTAGCGGGAGCTGAGCAGTTCTTC.

This chain links TRBV19 with TRBJ1-5, with 9 bases lining up with TRBD1. CDR3 size: 14 residues. Germline V gene sequence: CDR1 LNHDA, CDR2 SQIVND (reference sequence). The ends lost 4 bases at V and 5 bases at J; junction bases unmatched: 3. The CDR3 here is CASSTTGGDQPQHF. In DNA form, the CDR3 reads TGTGCCAGTAGTACGACAGGGGGAGATCAGCCCCAGCATTTT.

This clone was seen a single time. The CDR3, as DNA: TGCGCCAGCAGCCCCGGATCCGGGAATATGGCAGATACGCAGTATTTT. Its protein is CASSPGSGNMADTQYF. The J gene is TRBJ2-3, the V gene TRBV5-1; D is possibly TRBD2 (5 bases). Between the trimmed V and J ends, which lost 4 bases and 4 bases, there was a span of 19 bases. Germline CDR1 reads SGHRS; CDR2 reads YFSETQ. The CDR3 spans 16 residues.

This clone has just a few counts. The rearrangement joins TRBV6-1 to TRBJ1-1; 8 bases fit TRBD1. The CDR3 is 14 residues long. The germline V gene has CDR1 MNHNS and CDR2 SASEGT. The V gene end was trimmed by 0 bases and the J gene end by 11 bases; junction bases not matched to a gene: 8. In DNA form, the CDR3 reads TGTGCCAGCAGTGAAGCTTGGGCAGGGGGCGAGGCTTTCTTT. Translated: CASSEAWAGGEAFF.

In regard to this clone: The junction shows a germline mismatch at one end, possibly a read error. The rearrangement links TRBV7-7 to TRBJ2-5, with D uncertain. The germline V gene encodes CDR1 SSHAT and CDR2 FNYEAQ (reference sequence). The CDR3 spans 15 residues. The CDR3 loop is CASSSLTGSVETQYF. The CDR3 coding sequence is TGTGCTAGCAGCTCATTGACTGGAAGCGTAGAGACCCAGTACTTC.

The CDR3 DNA sequence: TGTGCCAGCAGTTTACCCGGGACAGGGGCTTACGAGCAGTACTTC. This encodes CASSLPGTGAYEQYF. The chain combines TRBV28 with TRBJ2-7; 10 bases align to TRBD1. In germline, CDR1 is MDHEN, CDR2 SYDVKM. CDR3 size: 15 residues. V trimming: 2 bases; J trimming: 4 bases; junction bases outside the gene matches: 5.

The V call is TRBV6-1, the J call TRBJ2-5, with D uncertain. V was trimmed by 7 bases and J by 2 bases, leaving 11 bases between them. Germline V gene data show CDR1 as MNHNS and CDR2 as SASEGT. The CDR3 totals 13 residues. The CDR3 coding sequence is TGTGCCAGCACTAAGCTCTATCAAGAGACCCAGTACTTC. This codes for CASTKLYQETQYF.

This chain links TRBV4-3 with TRBJ1-4, with a possible D match to TRBD1 (5 bases). Germline V gene data show CDR1 as LGHNA and CDR2 as YSLEER. With 4 bases removed from V and 3 bases from J, the gap between germline ends came to 18 bases. CDR3 length equals 17 residues. CDR3 sequence: CASSRQGSGAANEKLFF. The CDR3 nucleotides are TGCGCCAGCAGCCGCCAGGGTTCGGGCGCGGCTAATGAAAAACTGTTTTTT.

The chain joins TRBV6-5 to TRBJ1-3; maybe TRBD1 (5 bases). The CDR3 is 14 residues long. V was clipped by 2 bases and J by 2 bases, with 7 bases between them. The germline gives CDR1 MNHEY, CDR2 SVGAGI. The CDR3 coding sequence is TGTGCCAGCAGTTACGCGGGGGCTGGAAACACCATATATTTT. Translating gives CASSYAGAGNTIYF.

In its sample, this clone was seen a few times. The CDR3 protein is CASRSQGRETQYF. As DNA, the CDR3 is TGTGCCAGCAGAAGCCAGGGGCGAGAGACCCAGTACTTC. This rearrangement joins TRBV28 to TRBJ2-5, with D possibly matching TRBD1 (6 bases). Trimming took 6 bases from V and 4 from J, leaving 12 bases between them. Germline CDR1 MDHEN, CDR2 SYDVKM. This CDR3 is built from 13 residues.

CDR3 bases: TGTGCCAGCAGCTTAGCTGCGGGGGTTAGCGGGGAGCTGTTTTTT. Protein: CASSLAAGVSGELFF. This sequence joins TRBV11-2 and TRBJ2-2; 7 bases align to TRBD2. CDR1 is SGHAT, CDR2 FQNNGV, per germline. J lost 7 bases, V lost 1 base, and 6 bases had no gene match. The CDR3 covers 15 residues.

This clone was picked up a small number of times. This chain uses TRBV19 with TRBJ2-1, with a possible D match to TRBD2 (6 bases). V was shortened by 6 bases and J by 5 bases, with 17 bases between the two germline ends. Germline V gene lookup returns CDR1 LNHDA and CDR2 SQIVND (reference sequence). CDR3 length: 15 amino acids. The CDR3, as DNA: TGTGCCAGTAGGGGACGGGAGAATTTAGACAATGAGCAGTTCTTC. This sequence encodes CASRGRENLDNEQFF. Using reference TRBV19 and TRBJ2-1 for the parts outside the CDR3, the full variable domain is DGGITQSPKYLFRKEGQNVTLSCEQNLNHDAMYWYRQDPGQGLRLIYYSQIVNDFQKGDIAEGYSVSREKKESFPLTVTSAQKNPTAFYLCASRGRENLDNEQFFGPGTRLTVL.

The chain links TRBV9 to TRBJ2-1; D may be TRBD1 (6 bases). The germline V gene has CDR1 SGDLS and CDR2 YYNGEE. Trimming stripped 0 bases from V and 0 bases from J, with 16 bases between. The CDR3 is 18 amino acids. This chain's CDR3 is CASSVAQGIDSSYNEQFF. Written as DNA, the CDR3 is TGTGCCAGCAGCGTAGCTCAGGGGATAGACAGCTCCTACAATGAGCAGTTCTTC. The full variable domain, rest sourced from reference TRBV9 and TRBJ2-1, is DSGVTQTPKHLITATGQRVTLRCSPRSGDLSVYWYQQSLDQGLQFLIQYYNGEERAKGNILERFSAQQFPDLHSELNLSSLELGDSALYFCASSVAQGIDSSYNEQFFGPGTRLTVL.